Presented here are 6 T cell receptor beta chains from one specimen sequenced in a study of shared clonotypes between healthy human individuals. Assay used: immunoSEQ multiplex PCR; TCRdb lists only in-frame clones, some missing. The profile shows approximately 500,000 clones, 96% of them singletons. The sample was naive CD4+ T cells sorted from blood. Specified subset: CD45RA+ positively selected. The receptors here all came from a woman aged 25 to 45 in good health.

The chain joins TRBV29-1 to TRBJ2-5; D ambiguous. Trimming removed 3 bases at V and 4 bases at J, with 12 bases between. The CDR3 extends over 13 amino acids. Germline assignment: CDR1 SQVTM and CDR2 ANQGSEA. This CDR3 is CSVDERLGETQYF. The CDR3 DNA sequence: TGCAGCGTTGACGAGAGGTTGGGAGAGACCCAGTACTTC.

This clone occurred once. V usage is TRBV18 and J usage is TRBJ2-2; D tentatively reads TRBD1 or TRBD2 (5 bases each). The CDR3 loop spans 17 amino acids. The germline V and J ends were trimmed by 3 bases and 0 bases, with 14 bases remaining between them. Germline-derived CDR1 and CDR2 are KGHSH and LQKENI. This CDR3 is CASSPKAGTANTGELFF. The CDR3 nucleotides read TGTGCCAGCTCACCGAAGGCCGGGACGGCGAACACCGGGGAGCTGTTTTTT.

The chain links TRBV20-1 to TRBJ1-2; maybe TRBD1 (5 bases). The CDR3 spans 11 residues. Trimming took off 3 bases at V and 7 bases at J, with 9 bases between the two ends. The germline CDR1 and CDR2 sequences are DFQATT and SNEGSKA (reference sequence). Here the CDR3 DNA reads TGCAGTGCTAGGACGGGACTTGGCTACACCTTC. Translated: CSARTGLGYTF.

CDR3 bases: TGTGCCAGCAGCCGGACCTACGAGCAGTACTTC. Residues: CASSRTYEQYF. The J gene is TRBJ2-7, the V gene TRBV28; D is unresolved. Deletions cut 6 bases from V and 2 bases from J, with 5 bases between. This CDR3 comprises 11 residues. From germline, CDR1 is MDHEN and CDR2 SYDVKM. Drawing the rest from reference TRBV28 and TRBJ2-7, the complete variable domain is DVKVTQSSRYLVKRTGEKVFLECVQDMDHENMFWYRQDPGLGLRLIYFSYDVKMKEKGDIPEGYSVSREKKERFSLILESASTNQTSMYLCASSRTYEQYFGPGTRLTVT.

The CDR3 DNA reads as TGCGCCAGCAGCTTGGTGGGGGCGACAGGCCGTCGATCCTACGAGCAGTACTTC. Translated, it gives CASSLVGATGRRSYEQYF. J is TRBJ2-7 and V is TRBV5-1; possibly TRBD1 for D (6 bases). The CDR3 contains 18 residues. The V and J ends lost 0 bases and 1 base respectively, with 20 bases between them. The germline V gene has CDR1 SGHRS and CDR2 YFSETQ.

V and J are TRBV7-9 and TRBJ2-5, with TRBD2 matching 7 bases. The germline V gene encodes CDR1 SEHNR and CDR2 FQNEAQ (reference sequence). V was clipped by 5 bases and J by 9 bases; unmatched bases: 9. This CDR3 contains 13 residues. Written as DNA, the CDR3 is TGTGCCAGCAGCGACCGGCGGAGCGGGGCCCAGTACTTC. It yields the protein CASSDRRSGAQYF.